The 7 T cell receptor beta chains below were found in one sample sequenced in a study of T cells in Graves' hyperthyroidism and ophthalmopathy. Researchers amplified the TCR beta CDR3 regions from RNA transcripts. RT-PCR in the first round (using the HTBI primer set) targeted the TCR CDR3. TCRdb re-called the multiplex PCR reads with MiXCR, one entry per CDR3 protein. This repertoire shows under 350,000 distinct CDR3 sequences, roughly 18% found once; its top ten account for 45% to 55%. Material: blood. The receptors here all came from a woman between 50 and 59 years old with Graves' hyperthyroidism.

As concerns this clonotype: A single base separates this from a much larger clone, so it may be a read error. The chain couples TRBV11-2 to TRBJ1-1; D remains ambiguous. This CDR3 region has 13 residues. Trimming shortened V by 0 bases and J by 7 bases, and 9 bases separated the two germline ends. CDR1 SGHAT and CDR2 FQNNGV come from the germline V gene. The CDR3, as DNA: TGTGCCAGCAGCTTAGACGAGGACGGTGAAGCTTTCTTT. It encodes CASSLDEDGEAFF.

This clonotype was observed a handful of times. The chain couples TRBV5-1 to TRBJ1-1; D not certain. CDR3 length: 15 amino acids. V dropped 0 bases and J dropped 0 bases, with 9 bases sitting between them. The germline V gene has CDR1 SGHRS and CDR2 YFSETQ. DNA for the CDR3: TGCGCCAGCAGCTTGGGTGCGGCCTTGAACACTGAAGCTTTCTTT. Translating it yields CASSLGAALNTEAFF. The whole variable domain, filled in from reference TRBV5-1 and TRBJ1-1, reads KAGVTQTPRYLIKTRGQQVTLSCSPISGHRSVSWYQQTPGQGLQFLFEYFSETQRNKGNFPGRFSGRQFSNSRSEMNVSTLELGDSALYLCASSLGAALNTEAFFGQGTRLTVV.

The sample holds many counts of this clonotype. This sequence joins TRBV11-2 and TRBJ2-1; 14 bases are a match to TRBD2. Per germline, CDR1 SGHAT and CDR2 FQNNGV. With 7 bases clipped from V and 8 bases from J, the junction kept 16 bases outside the gene matches. The CDR3 sequence is 18 residues long. CDR3 bases: TGTGCCAGCACTGCGCCTATGGGGACTAGCGGGAGAGGGGATGAGCAGTTCTTC. It encodes CASTAPMGTSGRGDEQFF.

Here the CDR3 DNA reads TGCAGTGCTAGAGATCGGGGGGGAGTAGCTAACTATGGCTACACCTTC. Translation gives CSARDRGGVANYGYTF. The J gene is TRBJ1-2, the V gene TRBV20-1, with TRBD1 as a possible D gene (5 bases). This CDR3 region has 16 residues. Germline-derived CDR1 and CDR2 are DFQATT and SNEGSKA (reference sequence). The ends were cut back, 0 bases at V and 0 bases at J, with 14 bases in the middle.

This clonotype was seen at least ten times. The V and J genes are TRBV6-1 and TRBJ1-6, with D perhaps matching TRBD1 (5 bases). V gave up 6 bases and J gave up 10 bases, with 16 bases separating them. CDR1 is MNHNS, CDR2 SASEGT, per germline. CDR3 length equals 14 residues. DNA for the CDR3: TGTGCCAGCAGGGGGACTCCGTACGGATCACCCCTCCACTTT. As protein: CASRGTPYGSPLHF.

This clonotype occurred once. V usage is TRBV6-1 and J usage is TRBJ2-5, with TRBD1 matching over 7 bases. The CDR3 consists of 13 residues. CDR1 and CDR2 from the germline V gene are MNHNS and SASEGT. V was pared by 7 bases and J by 5 bases, with 7 bases of the junction left unmatched. The CDR3 DNA is TGTGCCAGCACCCCGACAGGGCTGGAGACCCAGTACTTC. Translation: CASTPTGLETQYF.

In its sample, this clonotype was seen a few times. The chain joins TRBV10-2 to TRBJ2-5, with D perhaps given as TRBD1 or TRBD2 (7 bases each). Per the germline V gene, CDR1 is WSHSY and CDR2 is SAAADI. V was pared by 6 bases and J by 9 bases, with 14 bases between. The CDR3 consists of 12 residues. The CDR3 spells CASSEQGRAQYF. CDR3 bases: TGCGCCAGCAGCGAACAGGGGAGGGCCCAGTACTTC.